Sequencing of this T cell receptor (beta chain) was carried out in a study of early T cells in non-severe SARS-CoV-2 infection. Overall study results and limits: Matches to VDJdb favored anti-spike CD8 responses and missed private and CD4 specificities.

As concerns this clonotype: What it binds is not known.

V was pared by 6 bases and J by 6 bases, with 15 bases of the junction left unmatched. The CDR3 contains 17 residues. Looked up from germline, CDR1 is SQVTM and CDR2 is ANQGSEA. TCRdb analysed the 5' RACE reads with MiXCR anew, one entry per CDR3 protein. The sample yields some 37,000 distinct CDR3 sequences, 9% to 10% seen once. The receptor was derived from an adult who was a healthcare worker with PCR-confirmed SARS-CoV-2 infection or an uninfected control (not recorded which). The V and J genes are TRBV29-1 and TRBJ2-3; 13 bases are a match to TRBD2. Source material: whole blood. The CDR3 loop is CSVIRTSGGVGTDTQYF. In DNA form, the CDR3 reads TGCAGCGTCATTCGGACTAGCGGGGGAGTAGGTACTGATACGCAGTATTTT.